This record looks at one T cell receptor (beta chain) sequence and its context. Individuals who donated were healthy Caucasians from Russia aged about 6 to 100. Drawing of peripheral blood yielded 8.5 to 10 milliliters from each donor. CDR1 and CDR2 from the germline V gene are SGHRS and YFSETQ. The CDR3 spans 16 residues. J was trimmed by 4 bases and V by 3 bases; bases with no gene match: 7. The sample comes from a study of blood T cells in healthy people across ages. The use of a sample-barcoded 5' primer and a J-beta primer mix characterized a second PCR of 7 to 11 cycles. Every sample gave at least 2.5 million paired-end reads containing CDR3. TCRdb re-called the 5' RACE reads with MiXCR, one entry per CDR3 protein. The data show roughly 860,000 distinct CDR3 sequences, around 62% seen once.

The chain couples TRBV5-1 to TRBJ1-5, with TRBD1 identical over 10 bases. This TCR was sampled from a young man in good health. The sequenced material came from blood. CDR3 in DNA: TGCGCCAGCAGCTCTGGACAGGGGGAGGGGAATCAGCCCCAGCATTTT. Translation gives CASSSGQGEGNQPQHF. The full variable domain, completed using reference TRBV5-1 and TRBJ1-5, is KAGVTQTPRYLIKTRGQQVTLSCSPISGHRSVSWYQQTPGQGLQFLFEYFSETQRNKGNFPGRFSGRQFSNSRSEMNVSTLELGDSALYLCASSSGQGEGNQPQHFGDGTRLSIL.